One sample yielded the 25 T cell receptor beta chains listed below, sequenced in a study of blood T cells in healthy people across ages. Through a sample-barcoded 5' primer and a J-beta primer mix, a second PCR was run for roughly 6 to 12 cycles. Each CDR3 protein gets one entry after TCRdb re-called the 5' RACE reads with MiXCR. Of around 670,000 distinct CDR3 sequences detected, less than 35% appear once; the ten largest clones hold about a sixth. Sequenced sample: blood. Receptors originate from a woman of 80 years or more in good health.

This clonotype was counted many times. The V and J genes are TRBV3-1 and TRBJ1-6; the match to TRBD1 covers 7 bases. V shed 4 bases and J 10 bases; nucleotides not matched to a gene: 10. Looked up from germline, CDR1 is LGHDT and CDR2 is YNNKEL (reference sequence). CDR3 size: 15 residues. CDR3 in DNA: TGTGCCAGCAGCCCGCGGGGACAGTCGGCCTCACCCCTCCACTTT. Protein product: CASSPRGQSASPLHF. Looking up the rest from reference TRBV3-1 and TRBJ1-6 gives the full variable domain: DTAVSQTPKYLVTQMGNDKSIKCEQNLGHDTMYWYKQDSKKFLKIMFSYNNKELIINETVPNRFSPKSPDKAHLNLHINSLELGDSAVYFCASSPRGQSASPLHFGNGTRLTVT.

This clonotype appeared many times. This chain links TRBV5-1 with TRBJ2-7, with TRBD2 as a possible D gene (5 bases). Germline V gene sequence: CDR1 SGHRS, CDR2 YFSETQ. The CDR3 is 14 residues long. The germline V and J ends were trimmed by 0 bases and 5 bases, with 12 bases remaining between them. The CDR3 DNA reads TGCGCCAGCAGCTTGGGGCAGGCCGGGAACGAGCAGTACTTC. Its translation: CASSLGQAGNEQYF.

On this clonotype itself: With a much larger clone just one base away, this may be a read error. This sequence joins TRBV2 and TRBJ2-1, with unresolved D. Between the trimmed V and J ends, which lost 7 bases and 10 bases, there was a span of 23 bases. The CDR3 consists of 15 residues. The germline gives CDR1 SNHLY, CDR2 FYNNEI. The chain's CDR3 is CASISDGGGGREQFF. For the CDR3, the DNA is TGTGCCAGCATATCAGATGGCGGCGGTGGTCGGGAGCAGTTCTTC.

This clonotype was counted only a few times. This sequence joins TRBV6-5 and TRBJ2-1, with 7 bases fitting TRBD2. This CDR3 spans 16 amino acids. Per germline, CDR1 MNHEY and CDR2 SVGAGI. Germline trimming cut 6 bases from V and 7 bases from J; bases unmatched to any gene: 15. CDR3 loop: CASSRLAGGYTNEQFF. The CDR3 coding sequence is TGTGCCAGCAGCCGTCTAGCCGGGGGGTACACTAATGAGCAGTTCTTC.

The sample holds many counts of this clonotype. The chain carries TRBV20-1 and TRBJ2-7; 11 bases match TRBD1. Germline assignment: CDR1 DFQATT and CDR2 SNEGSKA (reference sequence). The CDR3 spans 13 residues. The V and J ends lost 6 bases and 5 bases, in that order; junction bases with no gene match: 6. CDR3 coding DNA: TGCAGTGCCCGGGGGACAGGGGGAAACGAGCAGTACTTC. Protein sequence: CSARGTGGNEQYF.

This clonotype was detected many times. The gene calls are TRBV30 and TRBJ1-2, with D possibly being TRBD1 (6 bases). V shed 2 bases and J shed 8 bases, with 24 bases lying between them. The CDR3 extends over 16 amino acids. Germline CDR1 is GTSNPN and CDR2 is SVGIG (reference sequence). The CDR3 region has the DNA TGTGCCTGGAGTCCCATTAGGGGGGGCGCTTCGAGGGGCTACACCTTC. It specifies CAWSPIRGGASRGYTF.

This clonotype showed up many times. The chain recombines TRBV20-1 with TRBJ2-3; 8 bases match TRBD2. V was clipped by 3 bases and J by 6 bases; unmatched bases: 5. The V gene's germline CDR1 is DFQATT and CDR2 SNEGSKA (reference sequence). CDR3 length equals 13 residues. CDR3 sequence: CSASGGASDTQYF. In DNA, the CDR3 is TGCAGTGCTAGCGGGGGGGCCAGTGATACGCAGTATTTT.

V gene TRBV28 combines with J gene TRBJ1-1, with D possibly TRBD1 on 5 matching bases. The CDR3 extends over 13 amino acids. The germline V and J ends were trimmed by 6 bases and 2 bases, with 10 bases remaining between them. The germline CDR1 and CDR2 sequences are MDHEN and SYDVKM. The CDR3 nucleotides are TGTGCCAGCAGGAAACAGGTTAACACTGAAGCTTTCTTT. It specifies CASRKQVNTEAFF.

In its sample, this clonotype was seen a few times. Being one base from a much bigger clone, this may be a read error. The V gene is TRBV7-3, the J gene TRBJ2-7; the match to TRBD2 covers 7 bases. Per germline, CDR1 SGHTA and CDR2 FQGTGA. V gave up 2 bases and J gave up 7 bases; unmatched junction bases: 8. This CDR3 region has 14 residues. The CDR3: CASSLQAGDNEQYF. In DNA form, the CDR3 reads TGTGCCAGCAGCTTACAGGCGGGAGACAATGAGCAGTACTTC.

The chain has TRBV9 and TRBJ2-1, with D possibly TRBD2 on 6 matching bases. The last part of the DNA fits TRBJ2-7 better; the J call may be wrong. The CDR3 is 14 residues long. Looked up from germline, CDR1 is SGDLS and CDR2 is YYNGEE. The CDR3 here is CASSVGTLSYEQYF. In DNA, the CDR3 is TGTGCCAGCAGCGTTGGGACTCTCTCCTACGAGCAGTACTTC.

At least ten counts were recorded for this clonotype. The CDR3 is CSAGGTGYEQYF. DNA of the CDR3: TGCAGTGCTGGAGGGACTGGCTACGAGCAGTACTTC. V and J are TRBV20-1 and TRBJ2-7, with a tentative D call TRBD2 (6 bases). The V gene's germline CDR1 is DFQATT and CDR2 SNEGSKA (reference sequence). The CDR3 is made up of 12 amino acids. V lost 5 bases and J lost 3, with 11 bases in between.

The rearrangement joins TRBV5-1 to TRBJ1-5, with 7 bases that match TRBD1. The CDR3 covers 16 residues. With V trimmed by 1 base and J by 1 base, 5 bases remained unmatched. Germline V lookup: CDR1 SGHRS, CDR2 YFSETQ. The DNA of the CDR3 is TGCGCCAGCAGCTTGACTCCGACAGGGAGCAATCAGCCCCAGCATTTT. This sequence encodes CASSLTPTGSNQPQHF.

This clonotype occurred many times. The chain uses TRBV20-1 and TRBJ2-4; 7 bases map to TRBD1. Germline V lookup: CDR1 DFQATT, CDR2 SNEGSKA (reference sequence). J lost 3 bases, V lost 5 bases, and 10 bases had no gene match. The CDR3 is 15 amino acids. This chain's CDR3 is CSAQGETTGKNIQYF. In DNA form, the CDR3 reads TGCAGTGCTCAGGGGGAGACGACTGGCAAAAACATTCAGTACTTC.

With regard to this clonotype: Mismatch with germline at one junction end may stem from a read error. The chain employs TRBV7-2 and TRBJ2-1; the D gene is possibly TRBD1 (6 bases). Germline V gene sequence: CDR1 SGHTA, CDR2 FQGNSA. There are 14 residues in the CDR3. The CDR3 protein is CASGLADRCNEQFF. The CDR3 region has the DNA TGTGCCAGCGGCTTAGCAGACAGGTGCAATGAGCAGTTCTTC.

The DNA for the CDR3 is TGCGCCAGCAGCGCCATGGGGGGCCAAGAGACCCAGTACTTC. This gives the protein CASSAMGGQETQYF. This sequence joins TRBV5-1 and TRBJ2-5; a weak D match, TRBD2 (6 bases). Germline loops: CDR1 SGHRS, CDR2 YFSETQ. CDR3 length: 14 amino acids. V was cut by 4 bases and J by 1 base, with 11 bases left in between.

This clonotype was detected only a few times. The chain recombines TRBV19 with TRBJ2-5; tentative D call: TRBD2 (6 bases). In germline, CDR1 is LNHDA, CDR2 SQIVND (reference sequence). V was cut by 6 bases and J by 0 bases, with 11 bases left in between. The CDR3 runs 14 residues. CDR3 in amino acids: CASSIGGHQETQYF. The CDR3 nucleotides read TGTGCCAGTAGCATCGGAGGGCACCAAGAGACCCAGTACTTC.

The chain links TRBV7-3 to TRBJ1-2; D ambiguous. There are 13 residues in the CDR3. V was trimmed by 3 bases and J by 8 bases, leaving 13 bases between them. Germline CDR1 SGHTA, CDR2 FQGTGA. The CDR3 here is CASSFRDGGGYTF. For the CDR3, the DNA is TGTGCCAGCAGCTTCCGAGACGGAGGCGGCTACACCTTC.

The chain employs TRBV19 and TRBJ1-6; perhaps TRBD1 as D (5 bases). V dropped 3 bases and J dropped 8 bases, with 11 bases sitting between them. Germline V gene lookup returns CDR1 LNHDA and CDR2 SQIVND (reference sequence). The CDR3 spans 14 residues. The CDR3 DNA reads TGTGCCAGTAGTATGAGGGACTGGGATTCACCCCTCCACTTT. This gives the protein CASSMRDWDSPLHF.

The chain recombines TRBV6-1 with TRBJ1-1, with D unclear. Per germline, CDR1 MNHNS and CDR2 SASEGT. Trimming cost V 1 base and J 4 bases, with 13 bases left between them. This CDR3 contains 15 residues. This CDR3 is CASSEGALGSTEAFF. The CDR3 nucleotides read TGTGCCAGCAGTGAAGGAGCTCTCGGGAGCACTGAAGCTTTCTTT.

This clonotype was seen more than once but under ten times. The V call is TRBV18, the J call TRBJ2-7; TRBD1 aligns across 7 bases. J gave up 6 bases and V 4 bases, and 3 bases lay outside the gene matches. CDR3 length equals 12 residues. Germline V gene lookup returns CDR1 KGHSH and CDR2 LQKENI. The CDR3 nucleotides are TGTGCCAGCTCACACGACAGGGCCGAGCAGTACTTC. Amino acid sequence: CASSHDRAEQYF.

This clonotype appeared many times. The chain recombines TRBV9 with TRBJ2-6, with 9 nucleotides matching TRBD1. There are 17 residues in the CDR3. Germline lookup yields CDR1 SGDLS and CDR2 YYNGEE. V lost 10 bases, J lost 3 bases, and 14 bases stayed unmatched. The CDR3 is CASNPGQGWFGANVLTF. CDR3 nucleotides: TGTGCCTCTAATCCGGGACAGGGTTGGTTTGGGGCCAACGTCCTGACTTTC.

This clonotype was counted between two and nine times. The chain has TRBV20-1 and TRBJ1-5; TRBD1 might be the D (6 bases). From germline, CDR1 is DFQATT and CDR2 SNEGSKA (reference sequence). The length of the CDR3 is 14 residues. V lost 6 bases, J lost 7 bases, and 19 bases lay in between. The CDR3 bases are TGCAGTGCCTCCCCCGGCAGGGGCCAGCAGCCCCAGCATTTT. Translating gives CSASPGRGQQPQHF.

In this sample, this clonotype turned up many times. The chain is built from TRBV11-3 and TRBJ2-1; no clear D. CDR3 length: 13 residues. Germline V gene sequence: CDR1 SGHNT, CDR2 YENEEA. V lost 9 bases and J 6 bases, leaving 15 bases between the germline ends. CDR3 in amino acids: CASGITSFNEQFF. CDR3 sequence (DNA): TGTGCCAGTGGCATAACCTCTTTCAATGAGCAGTTCTTC. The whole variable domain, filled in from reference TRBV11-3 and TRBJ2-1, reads EAGVVQSPRYKIIEKKQPVAFWCNPISGHNTLYWYLQNLGQGPELLIRYENEEAVDDSQLPKDRFSAERLKGVDSTLKIQPAELGDSAVYLCASGITSFNEQFFGPGTRLTVL.

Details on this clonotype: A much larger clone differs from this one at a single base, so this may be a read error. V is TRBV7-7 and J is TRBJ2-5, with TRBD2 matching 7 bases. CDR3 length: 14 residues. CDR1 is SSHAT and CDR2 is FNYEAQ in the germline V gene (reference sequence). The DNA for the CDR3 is TGTGCTAGCAACCGCGACCAGGGAGGGGAGACCCAGTACTTC. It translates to CASNRDQGGETQYF.

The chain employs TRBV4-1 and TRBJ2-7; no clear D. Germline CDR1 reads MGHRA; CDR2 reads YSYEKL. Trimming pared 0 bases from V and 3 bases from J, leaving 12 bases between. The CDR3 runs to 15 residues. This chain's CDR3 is CASSQEGNSLYEQYF. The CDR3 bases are TGCGCCAGCAGCCAAGAAGGAAACAGCCTCTACGAGCAGTACTTC.